The 14 T cell receptor beta chains below were found in one sample sequenced in a study of blood T cell repertoires in COVID-19. The table came from immunoSEQ multiplex PCR; TCRdb's copy has only in-frame clones and leaves some out. Among fewer than 200,000 clones listed, more than 75% were seen once. Specimen: peripheral blood. The receptors come from a man aged 45-65 years who had recovered from COVID-19.

The CDR3 DNA reads TGCGCCAGCAGCCAGCGGGAGGGGGAAGAATATGGCTACACCTTC. Protein: CASSQREGEEYGYTF. The V and J genes are TRBV4-1 and TRBJ1-2; a weak D match, TRBD1 (6 bases). Germline V gene data show CDR1 as MGHRA and CDR2 as YSYEKL. The CDR3 is 15 amino acids. Between the trimmed V and J ends, which lost 3 bases and 5 bases, there was a span of 16 bases.

The V and J genes are TRBV29-1 and TRBJ2-6; 12 bases line up with TRBD1. This CDR3 contains 15 residues. In germline, CDR1 is SQVTM, CDR2 ANQGSEA. After removal of 6 bases from V and 0 bases from J, the junction contained 0 bases not matched to a gene. CDR3 region: CSVGQGASGANVLTF. The CDR3 DNA sequence: TGCAGCGTGGGACAGGGGGCCTCTGGGGCCAACGTCCTGACTTTC.

This clone came up once. This chain links TRBV6-5 with TRBJ1-1; D not certain. Trimming pared 5 bases from V and 4 bases from J, leaving 14 bases between. The CDR3 contains 14 residues. CDR1 and CDR2 from the germline V gene are MNHEY and SVGAGI. CDR3 region: CASSQTLRSTEAFF. The DNA for the CDR3 is TGTGCCAGCAGTCAGACCTTGCGGAGCACTGAAGCTTTCTTT.

The J gene is TRBJ2-5, the V gene TRBV7-9, with D unclear. The CDR3 length is 12 residues. CDR1 and CDR2 (germline): SEHNR, FQNEAQ (reference sequence). V lost 1 base to trimming and J lost 3 bases, with 3 bases between them. The chain's CDR3 is CASSLVEETQYF. The CDR3 nucleotides are TGTGCCAGCAGCTTAGTAGAAGAGACCCAGTACTTC.

The rearrangement links TRBV6-6 to TRBJ1-5; 7 bases agree with TRBD1. With 2 bases clipped from V and 3 bases from J, the junction kept 1 base outside the gene matches. Per the germline V gene, CDR1 is MNHNY and CDR2 is SVGAGI (reference sequence). The CDR3 runs 14 residues. In nucleotides, the CDR3 is TGTGCCAGCAGTTACGGGACAGCCAATCAGCCCCAGCATTTT. Its translation: CASSYGTANQPQHF.

This clone was recorded only once. This chain uses TRBV15 with TRBJ2-2; D might be TRBD1 (6 bases). With 3 bases removed from V and 4 bases from J, the gap between germline ends came to 15 bases. The germline CDR1 and CDR2 sequences are LNHNV and YYDKDF (reference sequence). The CDR3 totals 16 residues. CDR3 bases: TGTGCCACCAGCAGGGCCTCAGGGGTCGGCACCGGGGAGCTGTTTTTT. Translating gives CATSRASGVGTGELFF.

J is TRBJ2-3 and V is TRBV25-1; D not resolved. The germline V gene encodes CDR1 MGHDK and CDR2 SYGVNS. V was cut by 0 bases and J by 2 bases, with 6 bases left in between. This CDR3 is 14 amino acids long. Here the CDR3 DNA reads TGTGCCAGCAGTGAATATGGCCTCACAGATACGCAGTATTTT. Its translation: CASSEYGLTDTQYF.

The rearrangement uses TRBV2 and TRBJ1-2; a possible D gene is TRBD1 (6 bases). In germline, CDR1 is SNHLY, CDR2 FYNNEI. V lost 7 bases and J lost 4, with 16 bases in between. The CDR3 spans 14 residues. In DNA, the CDR3 is TGTGCCAGCACCCAGTCAGGGGCGGGCTATGGCTACACCTTC. This sequence encodes CASTQSGAGYGYTF.

The J gene is TRBJ2-3, the V gene TRBV11-2, with D perhaps TRBD2 (6 bases). Per germline, CDR1 SGHAT and CDR2 FQNNGV. This CDR3 spans 17 amino acids. Trimming shortened V by 6 bases and J by 5 bases, and 24 bases separated the two germline ends. The CDR3 here is CASSPGLGRNGIDTQYF. CDR3 sequence (DNA): TGTGCCAGCAGTCCCGGTCTCGGGAGAAACGGGATAGATACGCAGTATTTT.

The chain uses TRBV7-2 and TRBJ1-2; D gene uncertain. The germline CDR1 and CDR2 sequences are SGHTA and FQGNSA. V lost 5 bases, J lost 2 bases, and 15 bases lay in between. The CDR3 is 15 amino acids. CDR3 sequence reads: CASSPIASRNYGYTF. The CDR3 region has the DNA TGTGCCAGCAGCCCGATTGCTTCCAGAAACTATGGCTACACCTTC.

CDR3 sequence: CADRQGGGNEQFF. In DNA form, the CDR3 reads TGTGCCGATCGACAGGGGGGTGGCAATGAGCAGTTCTTC. The chain has TRBV12-3 or TRBV12-4 and TRBJ2-1; 9 bases map to TRBD1. CDR3 size: 13 residues. Trimming took 11 bases from V and 6 from J; bases not matched to a gene: 8.

The V and J genes are TRBV6-5 and TRBJ2-3; D is ambiguous. The germline gives CDR1 MNHEY, CDR2 SVGAGI. Trimming left V 7 bases short and J 5 bases short, with 16 bases between. CDR3 length: 14 amino acids. As DNA, the CDR3 is TGTGCCAGCACTCAACGTTCGGGTGAAGATACGCAGTATTTT. Its translation is CASTQRSGEDTQYF.

The chain combines TRBV2 with TRBJ2-5; no reliable D call. CDR3 length: 13 amino acids. The V end lost 6 bases, the J end lost 2 bases, and 10 bases lay between the germline ends. CDR1 is SNHLY and CDR2 is FYNNEI in the germline V gene. In DNA form, the CDR3 reads TGTGCCAGCAGCCCGGGTCTACAAGAGACCCAGTACTTC. This encodes CASSPGLQETQYF.

The chain uses TRBV9 and TRBJ1-1, with D unclear. Trimming stripped 0 bases from V and 5 bases from J, with 11 bases between. The CDR3 runs to 14 residues. Germline assignment: CDR1 SGDLS and CDR2 YYNGEE. CDR3 DNA: TGTGCCAGCAGCGTAGCAGGAGGGAGGACTGAAGCTTTCTTT. Translation: CASSVAGGRTEAFF.